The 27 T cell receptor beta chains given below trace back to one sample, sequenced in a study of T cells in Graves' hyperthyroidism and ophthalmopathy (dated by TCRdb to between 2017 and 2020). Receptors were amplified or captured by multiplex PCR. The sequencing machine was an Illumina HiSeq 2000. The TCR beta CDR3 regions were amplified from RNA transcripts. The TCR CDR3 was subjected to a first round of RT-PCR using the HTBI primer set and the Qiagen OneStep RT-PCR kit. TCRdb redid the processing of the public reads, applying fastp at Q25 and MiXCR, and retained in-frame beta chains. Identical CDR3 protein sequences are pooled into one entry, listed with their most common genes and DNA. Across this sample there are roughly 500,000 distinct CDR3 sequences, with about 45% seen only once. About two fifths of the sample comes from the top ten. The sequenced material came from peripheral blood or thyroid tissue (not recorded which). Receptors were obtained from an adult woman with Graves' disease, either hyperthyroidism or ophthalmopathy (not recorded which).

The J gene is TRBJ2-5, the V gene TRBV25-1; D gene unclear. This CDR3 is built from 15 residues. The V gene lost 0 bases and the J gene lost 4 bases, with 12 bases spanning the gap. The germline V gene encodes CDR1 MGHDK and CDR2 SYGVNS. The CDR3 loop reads CASSEYTGVGETQYF. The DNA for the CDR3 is TGTGCCAGCAGTGAATATACCGGAGTTGGAGAGACCCAGTACTTC.

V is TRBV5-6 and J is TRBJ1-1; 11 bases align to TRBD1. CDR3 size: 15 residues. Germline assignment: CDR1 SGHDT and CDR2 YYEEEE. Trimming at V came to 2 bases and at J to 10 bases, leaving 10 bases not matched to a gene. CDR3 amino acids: CASSFRTGGFEGAFF. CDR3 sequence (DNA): TGTGCCAGCAGCTTCAGGACAGGGGGCTTCGAGGGAGCTTTCTTT.

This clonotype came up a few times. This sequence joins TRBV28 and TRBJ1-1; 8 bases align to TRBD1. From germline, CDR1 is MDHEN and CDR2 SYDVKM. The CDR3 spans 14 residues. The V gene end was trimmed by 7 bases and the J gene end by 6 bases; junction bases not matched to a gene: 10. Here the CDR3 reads CASTQPGGGSEAFF. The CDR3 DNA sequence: TGTGCCAGCACTCAACCAGGGGGCGGGTCTGAAGCTTTCTTT. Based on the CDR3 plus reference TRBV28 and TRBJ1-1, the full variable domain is DVKVTQSSRYLVKRTGEKVFLECVQDMDHENMFWYRQDPGLGLRLIYFSYDVKMKEKGDIPEGYSVSREKKERFSLILESASTNQTSMYLCASTQPGGGSEAFFGQGTRLTVV.

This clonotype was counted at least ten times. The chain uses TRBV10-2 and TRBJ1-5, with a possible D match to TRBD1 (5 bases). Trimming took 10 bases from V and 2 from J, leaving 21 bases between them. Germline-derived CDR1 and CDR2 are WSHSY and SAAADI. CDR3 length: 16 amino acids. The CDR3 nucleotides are TGCGCCACCGGGGGGGAGAGAAGGTTAGGCAATCAGCCCCAGCATTTT. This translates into CATGGERRLGNQPQHF.

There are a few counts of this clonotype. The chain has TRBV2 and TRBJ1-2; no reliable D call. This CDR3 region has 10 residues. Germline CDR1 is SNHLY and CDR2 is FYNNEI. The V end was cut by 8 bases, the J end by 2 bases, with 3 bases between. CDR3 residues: CASANYGYTF. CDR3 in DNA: TGTGCCAGCGCCAACTATGGCTACACCTTC.

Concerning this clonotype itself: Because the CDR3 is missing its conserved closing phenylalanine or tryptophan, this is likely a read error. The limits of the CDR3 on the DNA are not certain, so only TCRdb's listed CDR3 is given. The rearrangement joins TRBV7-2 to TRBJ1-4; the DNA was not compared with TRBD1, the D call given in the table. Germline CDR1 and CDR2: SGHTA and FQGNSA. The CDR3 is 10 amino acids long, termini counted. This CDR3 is CASSLDRGSY.

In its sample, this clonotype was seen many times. The CDR3 region is CASSLLGQENYGYTF. CDR3 DNA: TGTGCCAGCAGCTTACTGGGACAGGAGAACTATGGCTACACCTTC. The chain couples TRBV7-8 to TRBJ1-2; 8 positions match TRBD1. This CDR3 is built from 15 residues. The germline V gene has CDR1 SGHVS and CDR2 FQNEAQ. V lost 2 bases to trimming and J lost 2 bases; unmatched junction nucleotides: 4.

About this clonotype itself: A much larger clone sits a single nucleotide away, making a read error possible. CDR3 DNA sequence: TGCAGCGGCGCTAGGTGGGGGGGAGGAAGCGGGGAGCTGTTTTTT. Residues: CSGARWGGGSGELFF. This sequence joins TRBV29-1 and TRBJ2-2, with TRBD2 identical over 7 bases. V dropped 7 bases and J dropped 7; count of bases not matched to a gene: 15. There are 15 residues in the CDR3. The germline gives CDR1 SQVTM, CDR2 ANQGSEA.

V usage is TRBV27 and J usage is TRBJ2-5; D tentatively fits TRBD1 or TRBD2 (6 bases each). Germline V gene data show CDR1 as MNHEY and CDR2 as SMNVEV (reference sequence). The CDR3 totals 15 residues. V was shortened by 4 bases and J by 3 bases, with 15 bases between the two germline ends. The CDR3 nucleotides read TGTGCCAGCAGTTGGAGGGGGAGGAAGGAAGAGACCCAGTACTTC. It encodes CASSWRGRKEETQYF.

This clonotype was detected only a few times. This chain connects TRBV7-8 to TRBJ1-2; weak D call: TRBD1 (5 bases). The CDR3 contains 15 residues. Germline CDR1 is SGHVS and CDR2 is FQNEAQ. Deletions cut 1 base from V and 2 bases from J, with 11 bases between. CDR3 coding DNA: TGTGCCAGCAGCTTAGATCAGGGCCCCAACTATGGCTACACCTTC. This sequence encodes CASSLDQGPNYGYTF. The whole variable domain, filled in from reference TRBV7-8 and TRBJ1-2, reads GAGVSQSPRYKVAKRGQDVALRCDPISGHVSLFWYQQALGQGPEFLTYFQNEAQLDKSGLPSDRFFAERPEGSVSTLKIQRTQQEDSAVYLCASSLDQGPNYGYTFGSGTRLTVV.

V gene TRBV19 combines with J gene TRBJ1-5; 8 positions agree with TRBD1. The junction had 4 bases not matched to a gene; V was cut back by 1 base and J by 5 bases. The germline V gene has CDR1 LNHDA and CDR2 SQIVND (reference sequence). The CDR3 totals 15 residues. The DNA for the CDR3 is TGTGCCAGTAGTATAGCCGGGACAGGTCATCAGCCCCAGCATTTT. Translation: CASSIAGTGHQPQHF. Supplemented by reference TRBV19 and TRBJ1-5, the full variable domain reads DGGITQSPKYLFRKEGQNVTLSCEQNLNHDAMYWYRQDPGQGLRLIYYSQIVNDFQKGDIAEGYSVSREKKESFPLTVTSAQKNPTAFYLCASSIAGTGHQPQHFGDGTRLSIL.

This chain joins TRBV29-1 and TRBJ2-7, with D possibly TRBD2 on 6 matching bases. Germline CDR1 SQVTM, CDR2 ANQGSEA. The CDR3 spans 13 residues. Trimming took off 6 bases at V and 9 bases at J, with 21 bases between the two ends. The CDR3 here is CSVGGLDRSGQYF. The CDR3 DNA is TGCAGCGTCGGGGGACTTGATCGATCGGGGCAGTACTTC.

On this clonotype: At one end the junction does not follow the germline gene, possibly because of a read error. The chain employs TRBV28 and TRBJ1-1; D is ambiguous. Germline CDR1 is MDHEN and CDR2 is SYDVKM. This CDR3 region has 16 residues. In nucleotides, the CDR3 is TGTGCCAGCAGTTTATATCCGAAGGTAGAGAACACTGAAGCTCTCTTT. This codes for CASSLYPKVENTEALF.

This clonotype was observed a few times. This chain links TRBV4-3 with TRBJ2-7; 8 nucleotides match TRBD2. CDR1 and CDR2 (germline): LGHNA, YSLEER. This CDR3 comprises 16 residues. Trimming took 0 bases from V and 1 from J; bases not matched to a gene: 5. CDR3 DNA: TGCGCCAGCAGCCAAGACGCGGGAGGTAGTTCCTACGAGCAGTACTTC. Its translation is CASSQDAGGSSYEQYF.

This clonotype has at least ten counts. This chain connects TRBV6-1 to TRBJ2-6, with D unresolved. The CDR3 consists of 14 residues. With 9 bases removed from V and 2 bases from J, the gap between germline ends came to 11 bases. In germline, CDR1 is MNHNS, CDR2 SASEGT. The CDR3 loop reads CASEPGAGANVLTF. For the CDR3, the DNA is TGTGCCAGTGAACCCGGAGCTGGGGCCAACGTCCTGACTTTC.

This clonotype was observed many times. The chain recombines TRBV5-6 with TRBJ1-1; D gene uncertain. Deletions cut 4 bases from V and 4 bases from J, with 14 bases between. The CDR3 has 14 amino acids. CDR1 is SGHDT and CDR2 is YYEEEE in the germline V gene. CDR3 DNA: TGTGCCAGCAGCCCCTGGGAGTGGGGCACTGAAGCTTTCTTT. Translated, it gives CASSPWEWGTEAFF.

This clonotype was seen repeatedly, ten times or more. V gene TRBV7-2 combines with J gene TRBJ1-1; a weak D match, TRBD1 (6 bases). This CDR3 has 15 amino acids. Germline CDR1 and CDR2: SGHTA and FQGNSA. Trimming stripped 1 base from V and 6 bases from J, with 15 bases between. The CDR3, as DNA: TGTGCCAGCAGCTTAGGTGGACGGGGGCGGTCTGAAGCTTTCTTT. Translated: CASSLGGRGRSEAFF.

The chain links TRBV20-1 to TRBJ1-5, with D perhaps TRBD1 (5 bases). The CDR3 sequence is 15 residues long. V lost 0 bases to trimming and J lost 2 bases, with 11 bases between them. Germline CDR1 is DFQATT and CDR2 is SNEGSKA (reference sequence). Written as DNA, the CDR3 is TGCAGTGCTAGAGATGGGGGAGAAGGCAATCAGCCCCAGCATTTT. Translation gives CSARDGGEGNQPQHF.

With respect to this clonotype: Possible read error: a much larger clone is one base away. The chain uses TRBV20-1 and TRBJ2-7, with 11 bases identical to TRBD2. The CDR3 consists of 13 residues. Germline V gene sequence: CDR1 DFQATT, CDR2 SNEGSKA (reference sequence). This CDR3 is CRLAGGPSYEEYF. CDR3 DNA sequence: TGCAGGCTAGCGGGAGGCCCCTCCTACGAGGAGTACTTC.

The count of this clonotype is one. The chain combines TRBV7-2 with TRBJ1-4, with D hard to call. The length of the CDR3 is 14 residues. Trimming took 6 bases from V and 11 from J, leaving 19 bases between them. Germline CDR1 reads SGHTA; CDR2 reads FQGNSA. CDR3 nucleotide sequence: TGTGCCAGCAGAACTATGGGCGACCTTGGGAAACTGTTTTTT. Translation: CASRTMGDLGKLFF.

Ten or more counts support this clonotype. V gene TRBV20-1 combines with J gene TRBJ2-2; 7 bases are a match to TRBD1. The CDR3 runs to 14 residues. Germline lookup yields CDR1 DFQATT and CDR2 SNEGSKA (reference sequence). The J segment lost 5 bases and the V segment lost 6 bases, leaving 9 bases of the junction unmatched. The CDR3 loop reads CSAPLVRGTGELFF. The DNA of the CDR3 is TGCAGTGCCCCTCTGGTCAGGGGGACCGGGGAGCTGTTTTTT.

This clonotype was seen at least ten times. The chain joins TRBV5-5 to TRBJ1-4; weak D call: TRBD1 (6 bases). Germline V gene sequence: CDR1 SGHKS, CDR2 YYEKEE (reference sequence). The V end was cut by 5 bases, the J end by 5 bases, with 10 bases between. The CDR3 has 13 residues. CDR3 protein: CASSGGNNEKLFF. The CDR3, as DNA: TGTGCCAGCAGTGGGGGCAACAATGAAAAACTGTTTTTT.

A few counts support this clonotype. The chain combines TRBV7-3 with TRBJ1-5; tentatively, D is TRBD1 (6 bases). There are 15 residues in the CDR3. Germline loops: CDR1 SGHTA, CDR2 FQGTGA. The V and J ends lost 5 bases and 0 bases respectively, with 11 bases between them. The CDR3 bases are TGTGCCAGCAGCCCGGGACAAAATAGCAATCAGCCCCAGCATTTT. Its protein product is CASSPGQNSNQPQHF.

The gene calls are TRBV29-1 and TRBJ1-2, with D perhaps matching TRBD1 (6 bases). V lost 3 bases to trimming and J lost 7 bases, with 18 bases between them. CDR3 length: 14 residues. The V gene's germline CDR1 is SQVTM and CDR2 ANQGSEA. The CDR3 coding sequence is TGCAGCGTTGATATCAGGGGCTCGTATGCTGGCTACACCTTC. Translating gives CSVDIRGSYAGYTF.

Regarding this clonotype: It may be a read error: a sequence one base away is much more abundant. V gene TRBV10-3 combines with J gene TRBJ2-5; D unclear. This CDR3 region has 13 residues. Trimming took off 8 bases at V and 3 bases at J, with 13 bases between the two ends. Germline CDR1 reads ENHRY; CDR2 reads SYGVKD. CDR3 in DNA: TGTGCCATCGCCCAGACCCGAGAAGAGACCCAGTACTTC. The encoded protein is CAIAQTREETQYF.

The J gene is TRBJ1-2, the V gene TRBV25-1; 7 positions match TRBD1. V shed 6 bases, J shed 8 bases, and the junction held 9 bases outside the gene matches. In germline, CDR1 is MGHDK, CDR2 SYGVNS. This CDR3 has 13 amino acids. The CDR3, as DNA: TGTGCCAGCAGCAAGACAGGGATAAACGGCTACACCTTC. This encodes CASSKTGINGYTF.

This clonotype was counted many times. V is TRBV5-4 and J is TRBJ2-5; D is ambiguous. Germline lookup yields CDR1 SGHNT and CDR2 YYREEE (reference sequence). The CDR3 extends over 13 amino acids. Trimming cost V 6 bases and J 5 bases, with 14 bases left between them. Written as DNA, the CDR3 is TGTGCCAGCATGGGGTATGCGAGGGAGACCCAGTACTTC. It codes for CASMGYARETQYF.